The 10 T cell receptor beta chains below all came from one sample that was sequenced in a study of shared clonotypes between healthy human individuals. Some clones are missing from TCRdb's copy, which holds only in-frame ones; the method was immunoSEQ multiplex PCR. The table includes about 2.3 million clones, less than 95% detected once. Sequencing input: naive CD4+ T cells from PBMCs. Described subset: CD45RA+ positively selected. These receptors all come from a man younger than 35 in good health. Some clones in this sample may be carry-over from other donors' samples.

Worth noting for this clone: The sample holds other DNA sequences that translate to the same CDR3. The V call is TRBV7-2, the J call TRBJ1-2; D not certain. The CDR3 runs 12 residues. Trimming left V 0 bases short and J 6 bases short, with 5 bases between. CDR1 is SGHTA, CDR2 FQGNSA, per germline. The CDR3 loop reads CASSLARDGYTF. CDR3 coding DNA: TGTGCCAGCAGCTTAGCGAGAGATGGCTACACCTTC. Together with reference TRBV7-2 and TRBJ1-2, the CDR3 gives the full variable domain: GAGVSQSPSNKVTEKGKDVELRCDPISGHTALYWYRQSLGQGLEFLIYFQGNSAPDKSGLPSDRFSAERTGGSVSTLTIQRTQQEDSAVYLCASSLARDGYTFGSGTRLTVV.

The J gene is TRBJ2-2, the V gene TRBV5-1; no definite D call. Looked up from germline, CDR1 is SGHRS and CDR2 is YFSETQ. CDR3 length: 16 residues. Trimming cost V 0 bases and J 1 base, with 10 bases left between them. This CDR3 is CASSLGVVGNTGELFF. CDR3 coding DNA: TGCGCCAGCAGCTTGGGGGTTGTTGGGAACACCGGGGAGCTGTTTTTT.

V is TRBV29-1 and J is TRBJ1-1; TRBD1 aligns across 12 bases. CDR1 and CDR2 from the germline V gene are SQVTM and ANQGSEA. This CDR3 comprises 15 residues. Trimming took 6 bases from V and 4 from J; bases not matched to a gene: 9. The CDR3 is CSVSGTGGGSTEAFF. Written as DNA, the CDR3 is TGCAGCGTCTCCGGGACAGGGGGCGGGAGCACTGAAGCTTTCTTT.

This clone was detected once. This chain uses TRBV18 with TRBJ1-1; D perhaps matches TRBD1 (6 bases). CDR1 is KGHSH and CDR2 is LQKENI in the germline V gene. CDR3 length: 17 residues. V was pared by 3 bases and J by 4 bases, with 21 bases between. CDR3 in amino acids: CASSPGLLVRGPTEAFF. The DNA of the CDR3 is TGTGCCAGCTCACCGGGTCTCCTCGTCCGGGGGCCCACTGAAGCTTTCTTT. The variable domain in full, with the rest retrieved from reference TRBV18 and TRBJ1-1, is NAGVMQNPRHLVRRRGQEARLRCSPMKGHSHVYWYRQLPEEGLKFMVYLQKENIIDESGMPKERFSAEFPKEGPSILRIQQVVRGDSAAYFCASSPGLLVRGPTEAFFGQGTRLTVV.

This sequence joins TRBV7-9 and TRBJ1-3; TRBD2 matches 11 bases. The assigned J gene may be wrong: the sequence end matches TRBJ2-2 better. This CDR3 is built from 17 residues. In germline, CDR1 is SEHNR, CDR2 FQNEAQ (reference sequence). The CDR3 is CASSGGTSGRNTGELFF. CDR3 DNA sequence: TGTGCCAGCAGCGGCGGGACTAGCGGAAGGAACACCGGGGAGCTGTTTTTT.

As DNA, the CDR3 is TGTGCCAGCACATCCGTTCGCCCCTACGAGCAGTACTTC. Its protein is CASTSVRPYEQYF. The J gene is TRBJ2-7, the V gene TRBV28; D is uncertain. Between the trimmed V and J ends, which lost 7 bases and 2 bases, there was a span of 12 bases. The CDR3 runs to 13 residues. Germline lookup yields CDR1 MDHEN and CDR2 SYDVKM.

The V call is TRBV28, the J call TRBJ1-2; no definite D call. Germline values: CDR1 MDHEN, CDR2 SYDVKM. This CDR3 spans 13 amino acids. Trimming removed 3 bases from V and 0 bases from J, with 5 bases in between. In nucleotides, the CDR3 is TGTGCCAGCAGTTTTAAAGCTAACTATGGCTACACCTTC. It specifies CASSFKANYGYTF.

CDR3 in amino acids: CASSIAGQGASGANVLTF. The CDR3 nucleotides read TGTGCCAGCAGCATAGCCGGACAGGGAGCCTCTGGGGCCAACGTCCTGACTTTC. J is TRBJ2-6 and V is TRBV7-3; 8 bases fit TRBD1. CDR3 length equals 18 residues. The V segment lost 5 bases and the J segment 0 bases; nucleotides outside the gene matches: 9. Germline-derived CDR1 and CDR2 are SGHTA and FQGTGA.

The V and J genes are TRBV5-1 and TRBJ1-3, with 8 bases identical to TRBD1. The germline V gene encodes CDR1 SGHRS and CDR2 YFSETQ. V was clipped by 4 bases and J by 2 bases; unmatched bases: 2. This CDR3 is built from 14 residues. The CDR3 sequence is CASSVQGAGNTIYF. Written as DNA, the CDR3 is TGCGCCAGCAGCGTACAGGGGGCTGGAAACACCATATATTTT.

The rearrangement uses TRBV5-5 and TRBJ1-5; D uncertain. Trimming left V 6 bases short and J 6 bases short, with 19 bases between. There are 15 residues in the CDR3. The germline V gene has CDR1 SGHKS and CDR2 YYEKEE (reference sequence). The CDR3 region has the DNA TGTGCCAGCACCACGGGCCCCCAGCTCCTTCAGCCCCAGCATTTT. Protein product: CASTTGPQLLQPQHF. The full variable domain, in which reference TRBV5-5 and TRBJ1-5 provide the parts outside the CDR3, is DAGVTQSPTHLIKTRGQQVTLRCSPISGHKSVSWYQQVLGQGPQFIFQYYEKEERGRGNFPDRFSARQFPNYSSELNVNALLLGDSALYLCASTTGPQLLQPQHFGDGTRLSIL.